The 6 T cell receptor beta chains listed next were all sequenced from one sample in a study of T cell changes during pregnancy in multiple sclerosis. TCRdb's copy holds only in-frame clones and misses some; the assay was immunoSEQ multiplex PCR. The sample has some 94,000 clones, 92% seen once. The sequencing here drew on peripheral blood, taken in the first trimester of pregnancy. The receptors stem from a female donor with multiple sclerosis, enrolled in a pregnancy study.

J is TRBJ2-7 and V is TRBV6-6; D ambiguous. V lost 6 bases to trimming and J lost 7 bases, with 19 bases between them. The CDR3 totals 14 residues. Looked up from germline, CDR1 is MNHNY and CDR2 is SVGAGI (reference sequence). DNA for the CDR3: TGTGCCAGCAGCCTCCTTTTAGACCCCGGGGAGCAGTACTTC. It codes for CASSLLLDPGEQYF.

The rearrangement joins TRBV30 to TRBJ2-5; no firm D call. CDR1 GTSNPN and CDR2 SVGIG come from the germline V gene (reference sequence). The CDR3 has 15 residues. The V and J ends lost 1 base and 1 base respectively, with 13 bases between them. CDR3 nucleotides: TGTGCCTGGAGTGCTGGCAGAACGGGCCAAGAGACCCAGTACTTC. As protein: CAWSAGRTGQETQYF.

The V and J genes are TRBV5-6 and TRBJ2-7; 13 bases are a match to TRBD2. The CDR3 totals 19 residues. The germline gives CDR1 SGHDT, CDR2 YYEEEE. V lost 4 bases, J lost 5 bases, and 18 bases stayed unmatched. The CDR3 nucleotides are TGTGCCAGCAGCCTGCCTCTCGGACTAGCGGGAGAAAGTCGGGACGAGCAGTACTTC. Translating gives CASSLPLGLAGESRDEQYF.

The rearrangement uses TRBV7-9 and TRBJ2-3; TRBD2 matches at 8 bases. V lost 5 bases to trimming and J lost 2 bases; unmatched junction nucleotides: 15. The CDR3 extends over 18 amino acids. CDR1 is SEHNR, CDR2 FQNEAQ, per germline (reference sequence). This CDR3 reads CASSLTETRLATTDTQYF. The CDR3, as DNA: TGTGCCAGCAGCCTCACCGAAACCCGACTAGCGACCACAGATACGCAGTATTTT.

The chain carries TRBV7-9 and TRBJ2-1, with 7 positions matching TRBD1. Trimming took 2 bases from V and 9 from J; bases not matched to a gene: 4. The CDR3 runs 13 residues. Germline loops: CDR1 SEHNR, CDR2 FQNEAQ (reference sequence). The CDR3 sequence is CASSLTGVTEQFF. In DNA, the CDR3 is TGTGCCAGCAGCTTAACAGGGGTGACTGAGCAGTTCTTC.

The genes are TRBV29-1 and TRBJ1-4, with D possibly TRBD1 on 6 matching bases. This CDR3 spans 13 amino acids. Between the trimmed V and J ends, which lost 6 bases and 7 bases, there was a span of 15 bases. Germline V gene data show CDR1 as SQVTM and CDR2 as ANQGSEA. Here the CDR3 DNA reads TGCAGCGTCATGGGGGGGCAGGGTGAAAAACTGTTTTTT. This translates into CSVMGGQGEKLFF.